This TCR delta chain was recovered during a study of gamma-delta chains in newborns, infants, children. Study at large: Microbial exposure reportedly drives polyclonal innate γδ T cell expansion after birth.

As regards this clone: One base away lies a much larger clone, so this may be a sequencing read error. Other DNA sequences of this sample code for an identical CDR3.

TCRdb reanalysed the reads with CATT. The sample has around 2,000 delta-chain clones, about 1.5% seen once. CDR1 and CDR2 from the germline V gene are TSWWSYY and QGS. The length of the CDR3 is 15 residues. The J gene is TRDJ1, the V gene TRDV1, with D possibly matching TRDD3 (5 bases). Sample: blood. This clonotype originated in a child who was a newborn, infant or young child, either healthy, febrile or measles-vaccinated (not recorded which). CDR3 loop: CALGELLLYTDKLIF. In DNA, the CDR3 is TGCGCTCTTGGGGAACTCTTACTTTACACCGATAAACTCATCTTT.